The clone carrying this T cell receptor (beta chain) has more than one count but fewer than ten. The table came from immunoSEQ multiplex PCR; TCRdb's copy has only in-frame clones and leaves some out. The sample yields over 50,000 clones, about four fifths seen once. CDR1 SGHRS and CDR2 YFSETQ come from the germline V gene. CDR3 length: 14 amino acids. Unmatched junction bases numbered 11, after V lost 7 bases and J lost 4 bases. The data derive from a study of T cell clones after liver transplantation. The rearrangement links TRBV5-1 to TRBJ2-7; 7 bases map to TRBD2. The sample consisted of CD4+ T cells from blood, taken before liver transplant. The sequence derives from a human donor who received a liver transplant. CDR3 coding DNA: TGCGCCAGCCGGGACCAGGGAGGGGTATACGAGCAGTACTTC. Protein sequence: CASRDQGGVYEQYF. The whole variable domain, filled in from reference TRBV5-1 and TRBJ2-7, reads KAGVTQTPRYLIKTRGQQVTLSCSPISGHRSVSWYQQTPGQGLQFLFEYFSETQRNKGNFPGRFSGRQFSNSRSEMNVSTLELGDSALYLCASRDQGGVYEQYFGPGTRLTVT.